These 20 T cell receptor beta chains were all obtained from the same sample, sequenced in a study of neoadjuvant anti-PD-1 for oral cavity cancer (dated by TCRdb to the early 2020s). The library was prepared using the immunoSEQ multiplex PCR assay. The clones in this table, taken by TCRdb from immuneACCESS, are in-frame only. Not every clone is retained; where verified, under half of the shortfall comes from an unresolved V gene, and the cause of the rest is unknown. Across this sample there are roughly 67,000 clones, with 83% seen only once. The ten top clones hold about 3.7% of the sample. The time point label on this specimen signifies: before neoadjuvant nivolumab. The source material was PBMCs, sampled before nivolumab (anti-PD-1) treatment. The source is a person aged 35 to 85 with oral cavity squamous cell carcinoma.

This chain joins TRBV10-3 and TRBJ2-1, with a tentative D call TRBD2 (5 bases). This CDR3 is 13 amino acids long. Trimming stripped 10 bases from V and 6 bases from J, with 16 bases between. CDR1 ENHRY and CDR2 SYGVKD come from the germline V gene. The CDR3 sequence is CATSGPHTNEQFF. The CDR3 DNA reads TGTGCCACCAGCGGCCCTCACACCAATGAGCAGTTCTTC.

This chain uses TRBV6-5 with TRBJ2-2; D uncertain. The CDR3 is made up of 15 amino acids. Trimming pared 2 bases from V and 4 bases from J, leaving 11 bases between. CDR1 is MNHEY and CDR2 is SVGAGI in the germline V gene. The CDR3 DNA sequence: TGTGCCAGCAGTTACGATTTACTGCCCACCGGGGAGCTGTTTTTT. Translation gives CASSYDLLPTGELFF.

This clone was found once. CDR3 in DNA: TGTGCCAGCAGTTTATCTACAGGGGGATGGAGCGGCTACACCTTC. It translates to CASSLSTGGWSGYTF. V usage is TRBV27 and J usage is TRBJ1-2; 8 bases align to TRBD1. Germline V CDR1 and CDR2: MNHEY, SMNVEV (reference sequence). The CDR3 is 15 residues long. Unmatched junction bases numbered 8, after V lost 0 bases and J lost 8 bases.

This chain links TRBV5-1 with TRBJ2-5; D not certain. The CDR3 length is 11 residues. Germline V gene sequence: CDR1 SGHRS, CDR2 YFSETQ. The V and J ends lost 6 bases and 4 bases respectively, with 7 bases between them. CDR3 residues: CASTLGETQYF. In nucleotides, the CDR3 is TGCGCCAGCACCCTGGGAGAGACCCAGTACTTC.

The chain has TRBV30 and TRBJ2-3; D not resolved. The germline gives CDR1 GTSNPN, CDR2 SVGIG (reference sequence). The CDR3 runs 14 residues. V was clipped by 2 bases and J by 2 bases, with 11 bases between them. The CDR3 sequence is CAWSPPSVTDTQYF. Here the CDR3 DNA reads TGTGCCTGGAGTCCCCCGTCCGTCACAGATACGCAGTATTTT.

This clone was detected only a few times. The rearrangement uses TRBV6-1 and TRBJ1-2; D is uncertain. Germline assignment: CDR1 MNHNS and CDR2 SASEGT. This CDR3 comprises 15 residues. Trimming cost V 4 bases and J 7 bases, with 19 bases left between them. CDR3 protein: CASSVHPPVGFGYTF. Here the CDR3 DNA reads TGTGCCAGCAGTGTTCACCCTCCCGTGGGCTTTGGCTACACCTTC.

The V and J genes are TRBV7-9 and TRBJ2-3, with D possibly being TRBD2 (6 bases). In germline, CDR1 is SEHNR, CDR2 FQNEAQ (reference sequence). This CDR3 contains 16 residues. The V gene lost 3 bases and the J gene lost 5 bases, with 18 bases spanning the gap. The CDR3 DNA sequence: TGTGCCAGCAGCTTTTCGACTAGTGGGAGTGGAGATACGCAGTATTTT. This translates into CASSFSTSGSGDTQYF.

The J gene is TRBJ1-2, the V gene TRBV10-3; 10 bases agree with TRBD1. The CDR3 covers 14 residues. V was pared by 4 bases and J by 4 bases, with 3 bases of the junction left unmatched. Looked up from germline, CDR1 is ENHRY and CDR2 is SYGVKD. DNA of the CDR3: TGTGCCATCAGTGTGGGGGACAGGGGCTATGGCTACACCTTC. This sequence encodes CAISVGDRGYGYTF.

This clone was recorded a few times. The V call is TRBV6-6, the J call TRBJ2-7, with 9 bases identical to TRBD1. CDR1 is MNHNY, CDR2 SVGAGI, per germline (reference sequence). J lost 2 bases, V lost 3 bases, and 5 bases had no gene match. The CDR3 totals 15 residues. The CDR3 DNA reads TGTGCCAGCAGTTATTGGGACAGGGAGACCTACGAGCAGTACTTC. Its protein is CASSYWDRETYEQYF.

The rearrangement links TRBV7-9 to TRBJ2-3, with D perhaps TRBD2 (6 bases). CDR3 size: 15 residues. CDR1 is SEHNR and CDR2 is FQNEAQ in the germline V gene (reference sequence). Trimming took 5 bases from V and 5 from J, leaving 17 bases between them. CDR3 in DNA: TGTGCCAGCAGCATCCGGGACTGGGACCAAGATACGCAGTATTTT. This gives the protein CASSIRDWDQDTQYF.

The J gene is TRBJ1-2, the V gene TRBV15; D not certain. CDR1 LNHNV and CDR2 YYDKDF come from the germline V gene (reference sequence). The CDR3 covers 15 residues. The V end was cut by 3 bases, the J end by 2 bases, with 13 bases between. DNA of the CDR3: TGTGCCACCAGCAGTAAGGACGGGGAAAACTATGGCTACACCTTC. It translates to CATSSKDGENYGYTF.

The CDR3 DNA follows: TGCGCCAGCAGCCAAGTGGGGAGACGACGTTTCACCGGGGAGCTGTTTTTT. This encodes CASSQVGRRRFTGELFF. The chain combines TRBV4-1 with TRBJ2-2; possibly TRBD2 for D (5 bases). The CDR3 is 17 residues long. CDR1 and CDR2 from the germline V gene are MGHRA and YSYEKL. Trimming left V 1 base short and J 4 bases short, with 16 bases between.

V gene TRBV5-1 combines with J gene TRBJ2-3, with 10 bases lining up with TRBD2. Germline trimming cut 0 bases from V and 3 bases from J; bases unmatched to any gene: 10. The CDR3 is 18 amino acids. Germline CDR1 SGHRS, CDR2 YFSETQ. The CDR3 DNA reads TGCGCCAGCAGCTTGGGTCTGTCTAGCGGGAGTATGACAGATACGCAGTATTTT. Its protein is CASSLGLSSGSMTDTQYF.

The chain combines TRBV19 with TRBJ1-1; D is undetermined. Germline V CDR1 and CDR2: LNHDA, SQIVND (reference sequence). V lost 3 bases and J 1 base, leaving 6 bases between the germline ends. This CDR3 is 13 amino acids long. The CDR3 coding sequence is TGTGCCAGTAGTATCCGGACGAACACTGAAGCTTTCTTT. Protein product: CASSIRTNTEAFF. Supplemented by reference TRBV19 and TRBJ1-1, the full variable domain reads DGGITQSPKYLFRKEGQNVTLSCEQNLNHDAMYWYRQDPGQGLRLIYYSQIVNDFQKGDIAEGYSVSREKKESFPLTVTSAQKNPTAFYLCASSIRTNTEAFFGQGTRLTVV.

As concerns this clone: The same CDR3 arises from other DNA sequences in this sample as well. The V call is TRBV27, the J call TRBJ2-3; D is unresolved. The CDR3 consists of 12 residues. Trimming cost V 6 bases and J 5 bases, with 9 bases left between them. Germline CDR1 is MNHEY and CDR2 is SMNVEV (reference sequence). The CDR3 spells CASSPLGDTQYF. Written as DNA, the CDR3 is TGTGCCAGCAGCCCCTTGGGAGATACGCAGTATTTT.

The V and J genes are TRBV27 and TRBJ1-5; 10 positions match TRBD1. CDR1 and CDR2 (germline): MNHEY, SMNVEV (reference sequence). The junction had 6 bases not matched to a gene; V was cut back by 6 bases and J by 4 bases. This CDR3 region has 15 residues. CDR3 in DNA: TGTGCCAGCAGCCCGGGACAGGGGATGAATCAGCCCCAGCATTTT. This translates into CASSPGQGMNQPQHF.

In DNA, the CDR3 is TGTGCCAGTAGTAACCCTGGGGGCCTAGGAGTTCGCAATCAGCCCCAGCATTTT. This gives the protein CASSNPGGLGVRNQPQHF. This chain uses TRBV19 with TRBJ1-5, with a weak D call TRBD1 (6 bases). With 4 bases removed from V and 2 bases from J, the gap between germline ends came to 21 bases. The germline V gene has CDR1 LNHDA and CDR2 SQIVND (reference sequence). The CDR3 extends over 18 amino acids.

This clone is a singleton in its sample. V gene TRBV5-1 combines with J gene TRBJ2-7, with D possibly being TRBD1 (6 bases). The CDR3 loop spans 13 amino acids. Looked up from germline, CDR1 is SGHRS and CDR2 is YFSETQ. Trimming removed 3 bases at V and 3 bases at J, with 10 bases between. CDR3 protein: CASSSGHRYEQYF. CDR3 in DNA: TGCGCCAGCAGCTCGGGACACCGCTACGAGCAGTACTTC.

The CDR3 protein is CASSTGRPRQGETQYF. CDR3 sequence (DNA): TGTGCCAGCAGCACGGGACGCCCGAGGCAAGGGGAGACCCAGTACTTC. The rearrangement joins TRBV5-5 to TRBJ2-5; tentatively, D is TRBD1 or TRBD2 (5 bases each). The CDR3 is 16 amino acids. The V end lost 4 bases, the J end lost 5 bases, and 21 bases lay between the germline ends. CDR1 is SGHKS and CDR2 is YYEKEE in the germline V gene (reference sequence).

The J gene is TRBJ2-3, the V gene TRBV5-1; possibly TRBD1 or TRBD2 for D (6 bases each). The germline CDR1 and CDR2 sequences are SGHRS and YFSETQ. This CDR3 spans 19 amino acids. V lost 0 bases to trimming and J lost 2 bases, with 22 bases between them. The CDR3 protein is CASSLGFYGGHGDTDTQYF. CDR3 coding DNA: TGCGCCAGCAGCTTGGGGTTTTATGGGGGGCATGGGGACACAGATACGCAGTATTTT.